Sequencing of this TCR beta chain was carried out in a study of T cells after yellow fever vaccination (dated by TCRdb to between 2018 and 2021). In the study overall: The SMART-Seq v4 Ultra Low Input RNA kit was used to prepare libraries from fractions with low cell numbers. To follow T-cell clones before and after primary and booster YFV17D yellow fever vaccination, bulk TCR alpha and beta repertoires were sequenced over time. The cohort comprised two healthy male donors, one aged 18 to 30 and one aged 30 to 40 years. Bulk PBMC replicates and cell subsets were isolated from blood drawn at multiple timepoints before and after both primary and secondary immunization.

CDR1 and CDR2, looked up from the germline V gene (reference sequence), are SEHNR and FQNEAQ. Its CDR3 holds 16 amino acids, cysteine through phenylalanine. Only the CDR3 portion is preserved as DNA: 48 bases, with reading frame beginning at the first base. The germline V end is reduced by 2 bases and the J end by 6 bases; junction bases left unmatched: 10. TCR cDNA was synthesized by 5'RACE template switching, through which a universal primer site and unique molecular identifiers were introduced. cDNA synthesis was primed from both the TCR alpha and TCR beta constant segments. Two PCR steps were used to amplify libraries, with sample barcodes and sequencing adapters being added in the second step. Sequencing of libraries was performed on Illumina HiSeq 2500 (2x100 bp) or NovaSeq (2x150 bp). Turning to the authors' computational methods: MIGEC handled demultiplexing of reads and collapsing into UMI consensus sequences, while MiXCR performed V(D)J alignment. Vaccine-responding clonotypes were defined with edgeR using replicate PBMC samples, requiring FDR below 0.01 and a log2 fold change above 5 up to day 15. Bulk clonotypes were assigned CD4 or CD8 identity according to which sequenced CD4 or CD8 repertoire held them at higher abundance. TCRdb took the public reads, trimmed them with fastp at Q25, ran MiXCR for clone calling and kept in-frame beta chains. Rows are combined by CDR3 protein, so each entry shows the most common genes and DNA. TCRdb's processing, not the study's, gives the V and J calls here. This sample has around 530,000 distinct CDR3 sequences in its table, and approximately 16% of those were observed once. The ten most abundant clones make up 17% of the sample.

The treatment or condition label for this specimen denotes: live attenuated yellow fever vaccine strain. Two biological replicates of bulk PBMCs were collected at each blood-draw timepoint. A standard Ficoll-Paque protocol was used to isolate PBMCs from peripheral blood. TriZol was used to extract RNA from bulk PBMCs, from CD4 and CD8 fractions, and from dextramer-positive and dextramer-negative fractions. Study-wide findings and limitations: A small share of clonotypes occurred in both CD4 and CD8 compartments, likely arising from convergent recombination. The study included only a couple of donors, which limits how far the findings can be generalized. Computational filtering was required because FACS-sorted repertoires could contain abundant contaminating clonotypes from the bulk population. Most clones expanded after primary vaccination were re-detected after the booster (around 96% of CD4 and around 86% of CD8), suggesting broad memory maintenance. Compared with the primary T-cell response, the secondary T-cell response was faster but weaker, reaching its peak on day 5 rather than on day 15.

Concerning this clonotype itself: What antigen it recognizes has not been identified. No much larger clone is present one base from it, and per-base qualities are unavailable.

Sequenced material: PBMCs, taken 5 days after the first yellow fever vaccination. This chain joins TRBV7-9 to TRBJ2-3; 8 middle bases align to TRBD1. This TCR came from a man aged 18 to 29 who received the YFV17D yellow fever vaccine. The CDR3 has the sequence CASSLTPDRASDTQYF. The sequenced DNA: TGTGCCAGCAGCTTAACGCCGGACAGGGCTTCGGATACGCAGTATTTT.